These T cell receptor beta chains were read from a single sample in a study of beta chain features in type 1 diabetes. TCRdb's table, derived via immunoSEQ multiplex PCR, lists solely in-frame clones and lacks some. There are tens of thousands of clones in the sample; about 40% occur only once, and 1.4% lies in the top ten. The sample consisted of Tregs from blood. The receptor set was obtained from a young man with type 1 diabetes. Both conserved end residues are part of each CDR3. The D gene is left open where the match is weak. Rows give clone size only sometimes, using once, few, many, or a class for an expanded clone.

TRBV6-5,few,TRBD1,TRBJ1-6,CASSHRTGGTSPLHF,TGTGCCAGCAGTCACCGGACAGGGGGCACTTCACCCCTCCACTTT
TRBV5-1,NA,NA,TRBJ2-7,CASSLESAGSEQYF,TGCGCCAGCAGCTTGGAGTCCGCGGGGTCCGAGCAGTACTTC
TRBV28,few,NA,TRBJ1-1,CASSQQGTEAFF,TGTGCCAGCAGTCAACAGGGTACTGAAGCTTTCTTT
TRBV7-9,few,TRBD2,TRBJ2-7,CASSLTGTSGSEQYF,TGTGCCAGCAGCTTAACAGGGACTAGCGGGAGCGAGCAGTACTTC
TRBV5-1,NA,TRBD1,TRBJ1-4,CASSTGQGGEKLFF,TGCGCCAGCAGCACCGGACAGGGCGGTGAAAAACTGTTTTTT
TRBV5-1,few,NA,TRBJ2-2,CASSLIGQGTGELFF,TGCGCCAGCAGCTTGATAGGGCAGGGAACCGGGGAGCTGTTTTTT
TRBV29-1,NA,NA,TRBJ2-6,CSVADSYSGANVLTF,TGCAGCGTCGCGGACAGCTACTCTGGGGCCAACGTCCTGACTTTC
TRBV5-5,NA,NA,TRBJ2-7,CASSRTESYEQYF,TGTGCCAGCAGCCGGACAGAGTCCTACGAGCAGTACTTC
TRBV2,NA,NA,TRBJ1-5,CASSGSGIQGQPQHF,TGTGCCAGCAGTGGTTCAGGGATACAAGGCCAGCCCCAGCATTTT
TRBV10-2,NA,NA,TRBJ2-5,CASSESGRETQYF,TGCGCCAGCAGTGAGTCCGGCAGGGAGACCCAGTACTTC
TRBV9,NA,TRBD2,TRBJ2-4,CASSPGLAGTIQYF,TGTGCCAGCAGCCCGGGACTAGCGGGAACCATTCAGTACTTC
TRBV7-3,NA,NA,TRBJ2-2,CASSLPPRTLKSGGGGELFF,TGTGCCAGCAGCTTACCCCCCCGGACATTGAAGAGTGGGGGCGGGGGGGAGCTGTTTTTT
TRBV27,few,NA,TRBJ2-4,CASSSDTGSKNIQYF,TGTGCCAGCAGCTCCGACACAGGGTCCAAAAACATTCAGTACTTC
TRBV18,NA,TRBD1,TRBJ2-7,CASSPRTGGSYEQYF,TGTGCCAGCTCACCAAGGACAGGGGGCTCCTACGAGCAGTACTTC
TRBV28,few,TRBD1,TRBJ2-3,CATGRGTGSTDTQYF,TGTGCCACAGGGCGCGGGACAGGGAGCACAGATACGCAGTATTTT
TRBV2,few,NA,TRBJ2-3,CASSMEVVDTQYF,TGTGCCAGCTCGATGGAGGTGGTAGATACGCAGTATTTT
TRBV10-3,few,TRBD1,TRBJ2-4,CAISESADGTGIAKNIQYF,TGTGCCATCAGTGAGTCGGCAGACGGGACAGGGATAGCCAAAAACATTCAGTACTTC
TRBV28,few,NA,TRBJ2-2,CASRTRTGELFF,TGTGCCAGCAGAACGCGAACCGGGGAGCTGTTTTTT
TRBV19,NA,NA,TRBJ1-1,CASTPGDRLPFEAFF,TGTGCCAGTACCCCTGGAGACAGGCTCCCATTTGAAGCTTTCTTT
TRBV5-4,few,TRBD2,TRBJ2-5,CASGAGGRAAETQYF,TGTGCCAGCGGAGCTGGTGGGAGGGCCGCGGAGACCCAGTACTTC
TRBV4-1,NA,NA,TRBJ1-4,CASSQAAYEKLFF,TGCGCCAGCAGCCAAGCTGCCTACGAAAAACTGTTTTTT
TRBV7-2,few,NA,TRBJ1-1,CASSLGGDTEAFF,TGTGCCAGCAGCTTAGGGGGAGACACTGAAGCTTTCTTT
TRBV6-5,NA,NA,TRBJ1-2,CASSYGAGSGYTF,TGTGCCAGCAGTTACGGCGCAGGAAGCGGCTACACCTTC
TRBV5-1,few,NA,TRBJ2-5,CASSLGSGNQETQYF,TGCGCCAGCAGCTTGGGGTCGGGGAATCAAGAGACCCAGTACTTC
TRBV6-5,few,NA,TRBJ2-7,CASSGWQGEQYF,TGTGCCAGCAGTGGTTGGCAGGGCGAGCAGTACTTC
TRBV19,NA,NA,TRBJ1-5,CASSGGGRQPQHF,TGTGCCAGTAGTGGGGGCGGGCGTCAGCCCCAGCATTTT
TRBV7-2,few,NA,TRBJ2-7,CASSPGPGSSYEQYF,TGTGCCAGCAGCCCCGGCCCAGGGTCCTCCTACGAGCAGTACTTC
TRBV19,NA,TRBD2,TRBJ2-1,CASRGSASGRYEQFF,TGTGCCAGTAGGGGGTCGGCTAGCGGGAGGTATGAGCAGTTCTTC
TRBV10-3,once,NA,TRBJ2-1,CAISDRRISYNEQFF,TGTGCCATCAGTGACCGCAGAATCTCCTACAATGAGCAGTTCTTC
TRBV7-3,NA,TRBD2,TRBJ2-1,CASSTGLAGAYNEQFF,TGTGCCAGCAGCACCGGACTAGCGGGAGCCTACAATGAGCAGTTCTTC
TRBV25-1,NA,NA,TRBJ1-2,CASSQNGYTF,TGTGCCAGCAGTCAGAATGGCTACACCTTC
TRBV20-1,NA,NA,TRBJ1-1,CSAGITIEAFF,TGCAGTGCTGGCATAACTATTGAAGCTTTCTTT